This T cell receptor (beta chain) stems from a study of quantifying T cell responses using KT2 cells. On the study more broadly: Reverse transcription used primers in the TCR alpha and beta constant regions. Estimated efficiency of the T4 ligation step was above 9% under optimum conditions.

This CDR3 has 17 amino acids. In germline, CDR1 is KGHDR, CDR2 SFDVKD. The V end lost 3 bases, the J end lost 5 bases, and 18 bases lay between the germline ends. The study, taken as a whole, reports: At about one KT2 cell per 100,000 PBMC, KT2 sequences were still detected.

This clonotype was picked up a small number of times. Its antigen remains unknown. An oligo carrying a UMI was ligated to the cDNA 3' end. An equimolar mix of RC1.1 and RC1.2 primed the beta chain across TRBC1 and TRBC2. TCRdb re-called the UMI-ligation and nested PCR reads through MiXCR, storing one row per CDR3 protein. The data contain some 48,000 distinct CDR3 sequences, roughly 12% of them seen just once; the ten biggest clones take up about 10%. The sequencing input was PBMCs spiked with cells of the T cell clone KT2. This receptor was taken from a human donor. The rearrangement uses TRBV24-1 and TRBJ2-2; the D gene is possibly TRBD2 (7 bases). The CDR3: CATSDSGGGRRTGELFF. CDR3 in DNA: TGTGCCACCAGTGATAGTGGGGGGGGCCGGCGGACCGGGGAGCTGTTTTTT.